Below are 13 T cell receptor beta chains sequenced from a single sample in a study of beta chain features in type 1 diabetes. TCRB transcripts that were expressed got sequenced, as all of the isolated RNA had been reverse transcribed. The protocol was immunoSEQ multiplex PCR, while the TCRdb copy is restricted to in-frame clones and leaves out a portion. Here the sample spans approximately 250,000 clones, 7.5% to 10% being singletons. The specimen sequenced was naive CD4+ T cells from blood. Receptor source: a woman between 18 and 29 years old in good health.

This clone came up a few times. The gene calls are TRBV6-4 and TRBJ1-1; tentative D call: TRBD1 (6 bases). CDR3 size: 15 residues. V lost 6 bases to trimming and J lost 5 bases, with 19 bases between them. Per germline, CDR1 MRHNA and CDR2 SNTAGT. In DNA form, the CDR3 reads TGTGCCAGCAGACCGACAGGCCGGATTGGGACTGAAGCTTTCTTT. Translation: CASRPTGRIGTEAFF.

This clone was counted between two and nine times. The chain combines TRBV10-3 with TRBJ2-1; possible D gene TRBD2, 6 bases. CDR3 length equals 14 residues. In germline, CDR1 is ENHRY, CDR2 SYGVKD. V was clipped by 2 bases and J by 8 bases, with 13 bases between them. For the CDR3, the DNA is TGTGCCATCAGTGAGCCGCCGACTAGTTATGAGCAGTTCTTC. Encoded protein: CAISEPPTSYEQFF.

This clone was observed a few times. The chain couples TRBV9 to TRBJ2-3; 9 nucleotides agree with TRBD2. Germline V gene sequence: CDR1 SGDLS, CDR2 YYNGEE. The CDR3 loop spans 16 amino acids. Trimming removed 3 bases from V and 0 bases from J; junction bases left unmatched: 5. CDR3 amino acids: CASSEVAGASTDTQYF. The CDR3 DNA sequence: TGTGCCAGCAGCGAAGTAGCGGGGGCGAGCACAGATACGCAGTATTTT. The entire variable domain, with the rest obtained from reference TRBV9 and TRBJ2-3, is as follows: DSGVTQTPKHLITATGQRVTLRCSPRSGDLSVYWYQQSLDQGLQFLIQYYNGEERAKGNILERFSAQQFPDLHSELNLSSLELGDSALYFCASSEVAGASTDTQYFGPGTRLTVL.

This clone was counted only a few times. This rearrangement joins TRBV29-1 to TRBJ2-4; a weak D match, TRBD1 (6 bases). V was shortened by 2 bases and J by 0 bases, with 11 bases between the two germline ends. Germline V gene data show CDR1 as SQVTM and CDR2 as ANQGSEA. The CDR3 extends over 15 amino acids. Here the CDR3 DNA reads TGCAGCGTTGAACGACAGGACTTAGCCAAAAACATTCAGTACTTC. This translates into CSVERQDLAKNIQYF. The full variable domain, its missing parts supplied by reference TRBV29-1 and TRBJ2-4, is SAVISQKPSRDICQRGTSLTIQCQVDSQVTMMFWYRQQPGQSLTLIATANQGSEATYESGFVIDKFPISRPNLTFSTLTVSNMSPEDSSIYLCSVERQDLAKNIQYFGAGTRLSVL.

The DNA for the CDR3 is TGTGCCAGCTCAGCACAAACAGGGGATTTCCAGCCCCAGCATTTT. Encoded protein: CASSAQTGDFQPQHF. The rearrangement joins TRBV18 to TRBJ1-5; 7 positions match TRBD1. J was trimmed by 7 bases and V by 5 bases; bases with no gene match: 11. This CDR3 has 15 amino acids. CDR1 KGHSH and CDR2 LQKENI come from the germline V gene.

The chain recombines TRBV21-1 with TRBJ1-1. TRBV21-1 is a listed pseudogene. The CDR3 spans 18 residues. The CDR3 region has the DNA TGTGCCAGCAGCCTCCAAGGTGAGGGATCACCGTGGACCCCTGAAGCTTTCTTT. Its protein product is CASSLQGEGSPWTPEAFF.

This chain links TRBV5-1 with TRBJ1-5, with 8 nucleotides matching TRBD1. This CDR3 is built from 15 residues. The trim removed 5 bases at V and 5 bases at J, leaving 9 bases unmatched. The germline gives CDR1 SGHRS, CDR2 YFSETQ. The CDR3 sequence is CASRERQGLDQPQHF. In DNA form, the CDR3 reads TGCGCCAGCAGAGAACGACAGGGGCTAGATCAGCCCCAGCATTTT.

This chain links TRBV15 with TRBJ1-2; weak D call: TRBD1 (6 bases). Germline loops: CDR1 LNHNV, CDR2 YYDKDF (reference sequence). This CDR3 spans 15 amino acids. Between the trimmed V and J ends, which lost 0 bases and 4 bases, there was a span of 12 bases. The CDR3 DNA reads as TGTGCCACCAGCAGAGATCAGGGGCTCTCCTATGGCTACACCTTC. Translation: CATSRDQGLSYGYTF.

The sample holds a few counts of this clone. This chain links TRBV28 with TRBJ1-2, with 7 bases matching TRBD1. J was trimmed by 2 bases and V by 4 bases; bases with no gene match: 7. Germline CDR1 reads MDHEN; CDR2 reads SYDVKM. This CDR3 is built from 15 residues. CDR3 loop: CASSSWDSENYGYTF. CDR3 DNA sequence: TGTGCCAGCAGTTCATGGGACAGCGAGAACTATGGCTACACCTTC.

The chain recombines TRBV11-2 with TRBJ1-2; D not resolved. CDR3 length equals 15 residues. Germline V gene sequence: CDR1 SGHAT, CDR2 FQNNGV. Between the trimmed V and J ends, which lost 2 bases and 4 bases, there was a span of 14 bases. CDR3 region: CASSLSAPSSYGYTF. CDR3 in DNA: TGTGCCAGCAGCTTAAGTGCCCCCTCGAGCTATGGCTACACCTTC.

This clone has a handful of counts. The J gene is TRBJ2-7, the V gene TRBV6-6; maybe TRBD2 (7 bases). Germline CDR1 is MNHNY and CDR2 is SVGAGI (reference sequence). Trimming removed 2 bases from V and 7 bases from J, with 21 bases in between. This CDR3 has 16 residues. The CDR3 region is CASSYDSGGGLGEQYF. The CDR3 DNA reads as TGTGCCAGCAGTTACGATTCCGGCGGGGGCCTAGGGGAGCAGTACTTC.

This clone was found a few times. This chain joins TRBV9 and TRBJ1-6; 8 bases line up with TRBD1. The CDR3 extends over 14 amino acids. Germline V lookup: CDR1 SGDLS, CDR2 YYNGEE. Trimming removed 2 bases from V and 7 bases from J; junction bases left unmatched: 2. The CDR3 protein is CASSVGQVNSPLHF. DNA of the CDR3: TGTGCCAGCAGCGTGGGACAGGTGAATTCACCCCTCCACTTT.

This clone was detected only a few times. This sequence joins TRBV5-1 and TRBJ2-3; 12 bases line up with TRBD1. Germline lookup yields CDR1 SGHRS and CDR2 YFSETQ. The V and J ends lost 8 bases and 4 bases, in that order; junction bases with no gene match: 5. The CDR3 is 14 residues long. The CDR3 is CASSGTGGADTQYF. In DNA, the CDR3 is TGCGCCAGTTCCGGGACAGGGGGCGCAGATACGCAGTATTTT.